A single sample is the source of the 17 T cell receptor beta chains below, sequenced in a study of early T cells in non-severe SARS-CoV-2 infection. TCRdb itself ran the 5' RACE reads through MiXCR, one entry per CDR3 protein. The sample records around 30,000 distinct CDR3 sequences, about 6.5% being singletons. Specimen: whole blood. The source of these receptors is an adult who was a healthcare worker with PCR-confirmed SARS-CoV-2 infection or an uninfected control (not recorded which).

This clonotype was seen ten or more times. The rearrangement uses TRBV28 and TRBJ1-1; D possibly corresponds to TRBD1 (6 bases). V gave up 6 bases and J gave up 3 bases, with 14 bases separating them. In germline, CDR1 is MDHEN, CDR2 SYDVKM. The CDR3 extends over 14 amino acids. CDR3 protein: CASSTGTLHTEAFF. The CDR3 bases are TGTGCCAGCAGCACCGGGACACTTCACACTGAAGCTTTCTTT.

The rearrangement uses TRBV19 and TRBJ1-5, with no clear D. CDR3 length equals 14 residues. The germline V and J ends were trimmed by 3 bases and 0 bases, with 6 bases remaining between them. Germline assignment: CDR1 LNHDA and CDR2 SQIVND (reference sequence). CDR3 DNA: TGTGCCAGTAGTATCGGGGATAGCAATCAGCCCCAGCATTTT. It specifies CASSIGDSNQPQHF. Drawing the rest from reference TRBV19 and TRBJ1-5, the complete variable domain is DGGITQSPKYLFRKEGQNVTLSCEQNLNHDAMYWYRQDPGQGLRLIYYSQIVNDFQKGDIAEGYSVSREKKESFPLTVTSAQKNPTAFYLCASSIGDSNQPQHFGDGTRLSIL.

This clonotype was seen repeatedly, ten times or more. The chain combines TRBV29-1 with TRBJ1-2; D is ambiguous. Trimming cost V 4 bases and J 2 bases, with 8 bases left between them. Per the germline V gene, CDR1 is SQVTM and CDR2 is ANQGSEA. The CDR3 is 12 residues long. The CDR3 reads CSVGGLNYGYTF. Written as DNA, the CDR3 is TGCAGCGTTGGCGGACTAAACTATGGCTACACCTTC.

This clonotype has more than one count but fewer than ten. The chain uses TRBV7-9 and TRBJ2-5; 8 bases match TRBD1. CDR3 size: 15 residues. V shed 1 base and J 5 bases; nucleotides not matched to a gene: 6. Germline V CDR1 and CDR2: SEHNR, FQNEAQ (reference sequence). The CDR3 DNA sequence: TGTGCCAGCAGCTTAGTATCAGGGGGCGCGGAGACCCAGTACTTC. This encodes CASSLVSGGAETQYF.

This clonotype was detected many times. The chain employs TRBV10-3 and TRBJ2-1, with unresolved D. The CDR3 sequence is 11 residues long. The V gene's germline CDR1 is ENHRY and CDR2 SYGVKD. V lost 2 bases and J lost 6, with 2 bases in between. The CDR3 DNA reads TGTGCCATCAGTGAGGGCAATGAGCAGTTCTTC. Translation: CAISEGNEQFF.

This clonotype was observed at least ten times. The chain carries TRBV4-1 and TRBJ2-7, with 7 bases lining up with TRBD1. The germline V gene has CDR1 MGHRA and CDR2 YSYEKL. The V segment lost 1 base and the J segment 4 bases; nucleotides outside the gene matches: 7. CDR3 length: 15 amino acids. CDR3 in amino acids: CASSQGTGGDYEQYF. As DNA, the CDR3 is TGCGCCAGCAGCCAAGGGACAGGCGGCGATTACGAGCAGTACTTC.

This clonotype turned up a few times. The gene calls are TRBV5-4 and TRBJ2-1; 10 positions match TRBD1. This CDR3 comprises 15 residues. With 0 bases clipped from V and 7 bases from J, the junction kept 4 bases outside the gene matches. In germline, CDR1 is SGHNT, CDR2 YYREEE (reference sequence). CDR3 DNA: TGTGCCAGCAGCTTGGAGACAGGGGGCGGGAATGAGCAGTTCTTC. Protein: CASSLETGGGNEQFF.

This clonotype was recorded at least ten times. The chain has TRBV12-3 or TRBV12-4 and TRBJ1-2; TRBD1 agrees at 8 bases. V was clipped by 5 bases and J by 7 bases; unmatched bases: 6. This CDR3 has 13 amino acids. The DNA for the CDR3 is TGTGCCAGCAGTAATACAGGGGGTAGTGGCTACACCTTC. Translation gives CASSNTGGSGYTF.

A note on this clonotype: This sequence may be a read error, since a much larger clone differs from it by one base. The CDR3 sequence is CVSSPASTQYF. The CDR3 DNA is TGTGTCAGCAGCCCCGCGTCTACGCAGTATTTT. The chain joins TRBV6-2 or TRBV6-3 to TRBJ2-3; D not resolved. The CDR3 runs to 11 residues. CDR1 and CDR2 from the germline V gene are MNHEY and SVGEGT.

This chain joins TRBV5-1 and TRBJ2-2; TRBD1 or TRBD2 may be the D gene (5 bases each). The CDR3 length is 15 residues. Per the germline V gene, CDR1 is SGHRS and CDR2 is YFSETQ. Trimming took off 1 base at V and 3 bases at J, with 10 bases between the two ends. DNA of the CDR3: TGCGCCAGCAGCTTGCCGCGAGGGGACACCGGGGAGCTGTTTTTT. It codes for CASSLPRGDTGELFF.

This clonotype was counted many times. The chain is built from TRBV5-4 and TRBJ2-3; D remains unclear. This CDR3 comprises 13 residues. Trimming removed 0 bases from V and 2 bases from J, with 4 bases in between. Germline V gene data show CDR1 as SGHNT and CDR2 as YYREEE (reference sequence). The CDR3 region has the DNA TGTGCCAGCAGCTTGGAACCCACAGATACGCAGTATTTT. Translated, it gives CASSLEPTDTQYF.

The chain is built from TRBV7-2 and TRBJ2-3; D is possibly TRBD2 (6 bases). Per germline, CDR1 SGHTA and CDR2 FQGNSA. This CDR3 spans 16 amino acids. The V end lost 1 base, the J end lost 0 bases, and 11 bases lay between the germline ends. As DNA, the CDR3 is TGTGCCAGCAGCTTAGAATGGCTAGCGAGCACAGATACGCAGTATTTT. Its translation: CASSLEWLASTDTQYF.

At least ten counts were recorded for this clonotype. V and J are TRBV12-3 or TRBV12-4 and TRBJ2-7; the match to TRBD2 covers 14 bases. J gave up 7 bases and V 1 base, and 3 bases lay outside the gene matches. This CDR3 is built from 15 residues. Here the CDR3 reads CASSLGTSGGREQYF. CDR3 DNA sequence: TGTGCCAGCAGTTTAGGGACTAGCGGGGGGCGAGAGCAGTACTTC.

This clonotype showed up just a few times. V usage is TRBV6-2 or TRBV6-3 and J usage is TRBJ2-3; TRBD2 aligns across 13 bases. The V gene end was trimmed by 3 bases and the J gene end by 8 bases; junction bases not matched to a gene: 14. The CDR3 length is 18 residues. Germline V CDR1 and CDR2: MNHEY, SVGEGT. The CDR3 loop reads CASSYDLSGTSGVFTQYF. CDR3 in DNA: TGTGCCAGCAGTTATGATCTTTCCGGGACTAGCGGGGTCTTTACGCAGTATTTT.

The chain recombines TRBV4-2 with TRBJ2-1, with 8 bases aligning to TRBD2. With 3 bases clipped from V and 4 bases from J, the junction kept 5 bases outside the gene matches. The CDR3 length is 15 residues. Per germline, CDR1 LGHNA and CDR2 YNFKEQ. The CDR3 bases are TGTGCCAGCAGCCAGACGCGGGGGGATTACAATGAGCAGTTCTTC. Its protein is CASSQTRGDYNEQFF.

This clonotype was counted ten times or more. This chain joins TRBV7-9 and TRBJ1-5; 12 positions agree with TRBD1. After removal of 5 bases from V and 1 base from J, the junction contained 6 bases not matched to a gene. From germline, CDR1 is SEHNR and CDR2 FQNEAQ (reference sequence). The CDR3 consists of 17 residues. This CDR3 is CASSPSGTGGSNQPQHF. CDR3 sequence (DNA): TGTGCCAGCAGCCCATCCGGGACAGGGGGCAGCAATCAGCCCCAGCATTTT.

V is TRBV19 and J is TRBJ2-1; 8 bases align to TRBD2. This CDR3 is 16 amino acids long. CDR1 is LNHDA and CDR2 is SQIVND in the germline V gene (reference sequence). The J segment lost 0 bases and the V segment lost 6 bases, leaving 7 bases of the junction unmatched. For the CDR3, the DNA is TGTGCCAGTAGCTTGTCGCTAGCGGGCTCCTACAATGAGCAGTTCTTC. Its translation: CASSLSLAGSYNEQFF.